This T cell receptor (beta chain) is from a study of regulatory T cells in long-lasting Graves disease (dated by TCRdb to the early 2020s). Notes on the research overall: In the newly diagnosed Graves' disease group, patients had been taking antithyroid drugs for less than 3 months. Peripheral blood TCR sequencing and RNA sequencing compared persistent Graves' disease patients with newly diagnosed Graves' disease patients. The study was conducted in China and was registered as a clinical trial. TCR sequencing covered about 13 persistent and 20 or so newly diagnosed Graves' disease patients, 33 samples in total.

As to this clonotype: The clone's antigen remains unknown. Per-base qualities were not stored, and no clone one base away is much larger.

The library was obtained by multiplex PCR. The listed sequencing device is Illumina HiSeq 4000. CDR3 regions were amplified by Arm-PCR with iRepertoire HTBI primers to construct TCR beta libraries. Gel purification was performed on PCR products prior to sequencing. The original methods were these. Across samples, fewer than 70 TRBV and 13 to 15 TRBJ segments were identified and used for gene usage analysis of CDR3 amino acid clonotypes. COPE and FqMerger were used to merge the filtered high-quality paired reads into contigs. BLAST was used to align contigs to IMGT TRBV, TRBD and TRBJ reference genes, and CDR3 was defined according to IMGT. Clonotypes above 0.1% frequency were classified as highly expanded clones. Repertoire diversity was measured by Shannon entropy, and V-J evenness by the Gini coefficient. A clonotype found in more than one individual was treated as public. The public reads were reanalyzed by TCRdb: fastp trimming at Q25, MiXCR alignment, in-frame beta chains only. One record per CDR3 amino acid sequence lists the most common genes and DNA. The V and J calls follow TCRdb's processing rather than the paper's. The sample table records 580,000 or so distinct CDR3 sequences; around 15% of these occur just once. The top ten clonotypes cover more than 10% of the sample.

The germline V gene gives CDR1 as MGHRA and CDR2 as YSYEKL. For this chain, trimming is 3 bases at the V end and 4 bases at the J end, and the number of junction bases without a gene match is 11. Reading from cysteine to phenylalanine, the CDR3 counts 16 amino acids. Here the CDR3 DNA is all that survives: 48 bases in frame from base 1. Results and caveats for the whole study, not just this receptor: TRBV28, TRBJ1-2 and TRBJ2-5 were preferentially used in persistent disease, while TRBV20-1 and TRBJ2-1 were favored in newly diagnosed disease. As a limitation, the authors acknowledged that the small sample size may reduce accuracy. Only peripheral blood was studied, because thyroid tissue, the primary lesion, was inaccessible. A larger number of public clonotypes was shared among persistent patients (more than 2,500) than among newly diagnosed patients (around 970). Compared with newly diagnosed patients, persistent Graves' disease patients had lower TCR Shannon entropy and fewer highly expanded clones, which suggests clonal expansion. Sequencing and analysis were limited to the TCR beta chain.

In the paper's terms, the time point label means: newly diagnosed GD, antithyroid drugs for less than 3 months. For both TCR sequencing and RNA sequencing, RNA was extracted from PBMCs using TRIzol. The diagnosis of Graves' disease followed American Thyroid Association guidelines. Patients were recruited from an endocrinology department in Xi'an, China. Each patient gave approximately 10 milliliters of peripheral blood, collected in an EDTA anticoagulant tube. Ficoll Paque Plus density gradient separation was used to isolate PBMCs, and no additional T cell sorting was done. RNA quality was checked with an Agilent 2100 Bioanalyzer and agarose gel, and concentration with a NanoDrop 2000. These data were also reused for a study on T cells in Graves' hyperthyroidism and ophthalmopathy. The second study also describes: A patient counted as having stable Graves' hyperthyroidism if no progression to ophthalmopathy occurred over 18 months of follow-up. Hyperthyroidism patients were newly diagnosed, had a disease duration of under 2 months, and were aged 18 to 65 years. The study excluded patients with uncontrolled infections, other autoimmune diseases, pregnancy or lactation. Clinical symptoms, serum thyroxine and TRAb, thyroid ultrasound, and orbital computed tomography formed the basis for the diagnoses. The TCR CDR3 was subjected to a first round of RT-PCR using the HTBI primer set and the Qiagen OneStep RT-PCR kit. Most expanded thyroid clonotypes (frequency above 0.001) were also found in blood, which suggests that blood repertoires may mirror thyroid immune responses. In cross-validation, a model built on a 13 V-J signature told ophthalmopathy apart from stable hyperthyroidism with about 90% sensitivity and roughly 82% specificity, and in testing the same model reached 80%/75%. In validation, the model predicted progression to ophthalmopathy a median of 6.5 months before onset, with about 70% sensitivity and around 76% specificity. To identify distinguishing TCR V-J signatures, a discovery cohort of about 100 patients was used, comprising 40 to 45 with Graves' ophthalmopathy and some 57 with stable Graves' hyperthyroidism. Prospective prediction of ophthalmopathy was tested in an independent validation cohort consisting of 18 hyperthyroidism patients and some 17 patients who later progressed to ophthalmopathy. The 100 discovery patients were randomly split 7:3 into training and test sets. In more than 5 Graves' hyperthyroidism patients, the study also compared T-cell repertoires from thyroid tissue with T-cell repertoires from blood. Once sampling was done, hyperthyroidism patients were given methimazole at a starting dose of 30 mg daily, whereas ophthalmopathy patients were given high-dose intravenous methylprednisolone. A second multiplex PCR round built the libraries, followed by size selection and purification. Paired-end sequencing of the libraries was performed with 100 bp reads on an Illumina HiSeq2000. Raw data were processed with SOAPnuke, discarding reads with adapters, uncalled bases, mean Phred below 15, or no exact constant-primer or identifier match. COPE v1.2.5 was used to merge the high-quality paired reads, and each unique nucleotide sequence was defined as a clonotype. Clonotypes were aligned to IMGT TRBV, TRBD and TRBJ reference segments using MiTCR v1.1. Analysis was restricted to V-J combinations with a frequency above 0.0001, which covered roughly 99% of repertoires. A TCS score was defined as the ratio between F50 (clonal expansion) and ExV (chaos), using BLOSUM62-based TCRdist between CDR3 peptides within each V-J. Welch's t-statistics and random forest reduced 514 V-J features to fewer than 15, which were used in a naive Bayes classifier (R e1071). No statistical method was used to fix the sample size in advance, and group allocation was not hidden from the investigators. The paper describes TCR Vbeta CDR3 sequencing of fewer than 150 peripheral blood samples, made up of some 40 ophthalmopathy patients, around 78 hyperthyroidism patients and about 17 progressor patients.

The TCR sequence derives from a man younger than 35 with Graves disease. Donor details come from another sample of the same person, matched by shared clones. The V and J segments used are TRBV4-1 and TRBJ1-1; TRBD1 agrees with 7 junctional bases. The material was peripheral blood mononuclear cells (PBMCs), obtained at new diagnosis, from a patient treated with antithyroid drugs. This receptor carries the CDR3 CASSHPMPGGSTEAFF. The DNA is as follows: TGCGCCAGCAGCCATCCTATGCCAGGGGGTTCCACTGAAGCTTTCTTT.